Listed here are 15 T cell receptor beta chains from one sample, sequenced in a study of cytomegalovirus exposure and HLA in healthy donors. PCR used 60 Vbeta primers and 13 Jbeta primers. This table comes from immunoSEQ multiplex PCR, and its TCRdb copy is limited to in-frame clones, with some not included. Of approximately 150,000 clones listed, about 60% are singletons. Sequenced input: PBMCs. These receptors came from a woman aged 55 to 70 in good health and CMV-seropositive.

V gene TRBV7-9 combines with J gene TRBJ2-1; 12 bases are shared with TRBD2. V lost 1 base and J lost 6; bases outside the gene matches: 1. CDR1 is SEHNR and CDR2 is FQNEAQ in the germline V gene (reference sequence). This CDR3 has 15 amino acids. The CDR3 region is CASSLVGLAGNEQFF. DNA of the CDR3: TGTGCCAGCAGCTTAGTGGGACTAGCGGGCAATGAGCAGTTCTTC.

The V and J genes are TRBV7-6 and TRBJ1-5; possible D gene TRBD1, 6 bases. CDR1 SGHVS and CDR2 FNYEAQ come from the germline V gene. Trimming removed 1 base at V and 2 bases at J, with 12 bases between. CDR3 size: 16 residues. The chain's CDR3 is CASSLGAAGGNQPQHF. CDR3 coding DNA: TGTGCCAGCAGCTTAGGGGCGGCAGGGGGCAATCAGCCCCAGCATTTT.

The chain combines TRBV5-6 with TRBJ2-3; D is perhaps TRBD1 (6 bases). V was cut by 4 bases and J by 5 bases, with 14 bases left in between. The germline V gene encodes CDR1 SGHDT and CDR2 YYEEEE. This CDR3 has 14 residues. CDR3 residues: CASSTPGQGDTQYF. Written as DNA, the CDR3 is TGTGCCAGCAGCACTCCGGGACAAGGAGATACGCAGTATTTT.

The CDR3 here is CAWTGVLGYGYTF. CDR3 nucleotides: TGTGCCTGGACCGGAGTCCTCGGCTATGGCTACACCTTC. The V call is TRBV30, the J call TRBJ1-2, with no clear D. CDR3 length: 13 amino acids. Between the trimmed V and J ends, which lost 4 bases and 4 bases, there was a span of 13 bases. The germline V gene encodes CDR1 GTSNPN and CDR2 SVGIG (reference sequence).

This clone was recorded once. V gene TRBV5-4 combines with J gene TRBJ2-3; 8 nucleotides match TRBD2. V was pared by 0 bases and J by 6 bases, with 6 bases of the junction left unmatched. Germline V gene lookup returns CDR1 SGHNT and CDR2 YYREEE (reference sequence). The CDR3 runs 15 residues. CDR3: CASSLEREPGDTQYF. The CDR3 DNA sequence: TGTGCCAGCAGCTTGGAGCGGGAGCCTGGGGATACGCAGTATTTT.

The V gene is TRBV2, the J gene TRBJ2-5; 7 nucleotides align to TRBD2. Germline V gene sequence: CDR1 SNHLY, CDR2 FYNNEI. J was trimmed by 5 bases and V by 3 bases; bases with no gene match: 15. The CDR3 contains 17 residues. CDR3 loop: CASSEGEGYASTETQYF. CDR3 in DNA: TGTGCCAGCAGTGAGGGGGAGGGATACGCAAGCACGGAGACCCAGTACTTC.

This clone has only a few counts. V and J are TRBV6-1 and TRBJ2-7; 7 bases fit TRBD1. CDR1 is MNHNS, CDR2 SASEGT, per germline. The CDR3 spans 15 residues. V lost 6 bases and J lost 4; bases outside the gene matches: 12. The CDR3 is CASSPPHRGGYEQYF. DNA for the CDR3: TGTGCCAGCAGCCCCCCCCACAGGGGTGGTTACGAGCAGTACTTC.

The chain has TRBV7-9 and TRBJ2-1; tentative D call: TRBD2 (5 bases). Germline lookup yields CDR1 SEHNR and CDR2 FQNEAQ (reference sequence). CDR3 length: 12 residues. V was cut by 5 bases and J by 10 bases, with 12 bases left in between. The CDR3 spells CASSRDYIEQFF. The CDR3 bases are TGTGCCAGCAGCCGGGATTACATAGAGCAGTTCTTC.

The V call is TRBV4-2, the J call TRBJ1-4, with 11 bases lining up with TRBD1. With 7 bases clipped from V and 3 bases from J, the junction kept 7 bases outside the gene matches. The CDR3 is 16 amino acids. The germline gives CDR1 LGHNA, CDR2 YNFKEQ. CDR3 sequence reads: CASTGQGEMANEKLFF. The CDR3 DNA reads as TGTGCCAGCACGGGACAGGGGGAGATGGCTAATGAAAAACTGTTTTTT.

V is TRBV28 and J is TRBJ1-2, with a tentative D call TRBD1 (6 bases). This CDR3 is 14 amino acids long. Deletions cut 0 bases from V and 2 bases from J, with 7 bases between. CDR1 is MDHEN, CDR2 SYDVKM, per germline. The chain's CDR3 is CASSLWQGNYGYTF. The CDR3 nucleotides are TGTGCCAGCAGTTTATGGCAGGGGAACTATGGCTACACCTTC.

V is TRBV29-1 and J is TRBJ1-1; 9 bases are a match to TRBD1. V trimming: 7 bases; J trimming: 7 bases; junction bases outside the gene matches: 7. Germline assignment: CDR1 SQVTM and CDR2 ANQGSEA. The CDR3 extends over 12 amino acids. The CDR3 loop is CSEGTGTGEAFF. CDR3 nucleotide sequence: TGCAGCGAAGGGACAGGGACCGGTGAAGCTTTCTTT.

This clone was seen a few times. This chain joins TRBV18 and TRBJ1-1; 7 nucleotides align to TRBD1. This CDR3 contains 15 residues. V was clipped by 2 bases and J by 4 bases; unmatched bases: 7. CDR1 is KGHSH, CDR2 LQKENI, per germline. For the CDR3, the DNA is TGTGCCAGCTCACCAGACAGGGCCGGTGGCACTGAAGCTTTCTTT. The encoded protein is CASSPDRAGGTEAFF.

This clone came up once. V is TRBV27 and J is TRBJ2-1; 9 nucleotides align to TRBD2. V trimming: 3 bases; J trimming: 10 bases; junction bases outside the gene matches: 10. The CDR3 has 15 residues. Germline values: CDR1 MNHEY, CDR2 SMNVEV (reference sequence). DNA for the CDR3: TGTGCCAGCAGTTTTAGGACTAGCGATCGATGGGAGCAGTTCTTC. This codes for CASSFRTSDRWEQFF.

The rearrangement links TRBV30 to TRBJ2-5, with D possibly TRBD1 on 6 matching bases. TRBJ2-7 matches the DNA end more closely, so the J call is doubtful. The CDR3 is 13 residues long. CDR1 is GTSNPN, CDR2 SVGIG, per germline (reference sequence). The CDR3 DNA sequence: TGTGCCTGGAGTGTACACCTCAGGGGCGAGCAGTACTTC. This encodes CAWSVHLRGEQYF.

The rearrangement joins TRBV5-1 to TRBJ2-7; D gene unclear. Germline V gene lookup returns CDR1 SGHRS and CDR2 YFSETQ. The CDR3 has 12 residues. Trimming cost V 6 bases and J 7 bases, with 14 bases left between them. The CDR3 protein is CASTSGPGEQYF. The CDR3 DNA reads as TGCGCCAGCACCTCAGGCCCTGGTGAGCAGTACTTC. The full variable domain, completed using reference TRBV5-1 and TRBJ2-7, is KAGVTQTPRYLIKTRGQQVTLSCSPISGHRSVSWYQQTPGQGLQFLFEYFSETQRNKGNFPGRFSGRQFSNSRSEMNVSTLELGDSALYLCASTSGPGEQYFGPGTRLTVT.